This T cell receptor (beta chain) originates from a study of blood T cell repertoires in COVID-19. The CDR3 sequence is 14 residues long. Trimming took 5 bases from V and 4 from J, leaving 11 bases between them. Germline assignment: CDR1 MGHRA and CDR2 YSYEKL. The assay was immunoSEQ multiplex PCR, and TCRdb's table has in-frame clones only and misses some. This sample has tens of thousands of clones, with around 90% found just once. Specimen: peripheral blood. The receptor comes from a woman in her forties or fifties with acute or convalescent COVID-19. This chain joins TRBV4-1 and TRBJ2-2; D possibly corresponds to TRBD1 (6 bases). The CDR3 DNA reads as TGCGCCAGCAGCGAAGGACAGCGCACCGGGGAGCTGTTTTTT. It codes for CASSEGQRTGELFF.